This T cell receptor beta chain emerged from a study of T cell responses to AZD1222 COVID-19 vaccine. Profiling relied on immunoSEQ multiplex PCR, and the TCRdb table lists in-frame clones only, not all of them. The sample carries roughly 150,000 clones, around 91% recorded once. This sequence was found in an adult in good health. Specimen: peripheral blood, collected on day 0 of AZD1222 vaccination.

The CDR3 spells CASKDGLNTEAFF. In DNA form, the CDR3 reads TGTGCCAGTAAGGACGGCTTGAACACTGAAGCTTTCTTT. V usage is TRBV19 and J usage is TRBJ1-1; D remains ambiguous. This CDR3 spans 13 amino acids. V lost 7 bases to trimming and J lost 0 bases, with 9 bases between them. Germline V lookup: CDR1 LNHDA, CDR2 SQIVND (reference sequence).